This passage covers 30 T cell receptor beta chains from one sample sequenced in a study of blood T cell repertoires in COVID-19. Method: immunoSEQ multiplex PCR; TCRdb's copy keeps in-frame clones and lacks some. The sample has approximately 58,000 clones; more than 75% are singletons. Material for sequencing was peripheral blood. These receptors all stem from a man aged 35 to 55 with active COVID-19.

The chain recombines TRBV18 with TRBJ1-2, with D possibly TRBD1 on 6 matching bases. This CDR3 is 14 amino acids long. CDR1 is KGHSH and CDR2 is LQKENI in the germline V gene. V lost 4 bases and J 8 bases, leaving 17 bases between the germline ends. The CDR3 region has the DNA TGTGCCAGCTCACTTTCCCAGGGGCACGAGGGCTACACCTTC. It codes for CASSLSQGHEGYTF.

V usage is TRBV28 and J usage is TRBJ1-4; 9 bases agree with TRBD1. V shed 5 bases, J shed 8 bases, and the junction held 12 bases outside the gene matches. The CDR3 sequence is 16 residues long. Germline V lookup: CDR1 MDHEN, CDR2 SYDVKM. Here the CDR3 reads CASSPARQGGWEKLFF. The CDR3 nucleotides are TGTGCCAGCAGTCCAGCCCGACAGGGGGGATGGGAAAAACTGTTTTTT. Combining the CDR3 with reference TRBV28 and TRBJ1-4 gives the whole variable domain DVKVTQSSRYLVKRTGEKVFLECVQDMDHENMFWYRQDPGLGLRLIYFSYDVKMKEKGDIPEGYSVSREKKERFSLILESASTNQTSMYLCASSPARQGGWEKLFFGSGTQLSVL.

This clone was recorded once. V is TRBV7-8 and J is TRBJ2-5; 9 bases map to TRBD2. Trimming removed 1 base from V and 5 bases from J; junction bases left unmatched: 11. The CDR3 has 17 amino acids. Germline V gene data show CDR1 as SGHVS and CDR2 as FQNEAQ. The CDR3 protein is CASSLVGVAGEGETQYF. Written as DNA, the CDR3 is TGTGCCAGCAGCTTAGTCGGGGTAGCGGGGGAGGGGGAGACCCAGTACTTC.

The chain couples TRBV6-1 to TRBJ2-4; perhaps TRBD2 as D (5 bases). The germline V and J ends were trimmed by 2 bases and 5 bases, with 19 bases remaining between them. CDR1 is MNHNS, CDR2 SASEGT, per germline. The CDR3 length is 17 residues. CDR3 nucleotide sequence: TGTGCCAGCAGTGAACGGGGTCTTCCGGGATTGGAAAACATTCAGTACTTC. Its protein is CASSERGLPGLENIQYF.

The chain uses TRBV28 and TRBJ1-2; perhaps TRBD1 as D (6 bases). Germline V lookup: CDR1 MDHEN, CDR2 SYDVKM. The CDR3 consists of 13 residues. Trimming left V 6 bases short and J 3 bases short, with 11 bases between. CDR3 protein: CASRQQGDYGYTF. Written as DNA, the CDR3 is TGTGCCAGCAGACAACAGGGAGACTATGGCTACACCTTC.

In this sample, this clone turned up once. The genes are TRBV19 and TRBJ2-5; 7 positions agree with TRBD2. V was pared by 1 base and J by 1 base, with 9 bases of the junction left unmatched. Germline V lookup: CDR1 LNHDA, CDR2 SQIVND (reference sequence). CDR3 length equals 17 residues. The CDR3 sequence is CASSIGTSVFLQETQYF. The CDR3 bases are TGTGCCAGTAGTATAGGAACTAGCGTCTTCCTCCAAGAGACCCAGTACTTC.

The V call is TRBV30, the J call TRBJ2-3; TRBD2 aligns across 7 bases. The CDR3 spans 15 residues. Germline trimming cut 0 bases from V and 6 bases from J; bases unmatched to any gene: 9. CDR1 and CDR2 from the germline V gene are GTSNPN and SVGIG (reference sequence). In nucleotides, the CDR3 is TGTGCCTGGAGTGTCCGGCGGGTGGGGGGGGATACGCAGTATTTT. Translation: CAWSVRRVGGDTQYF.

The V and J genes are TRBV6-6 and TRBJ1-2, with unresolved D. Trimming took 4 bases from V and 4 from J, leaving 10 bases between them. CDR3 length: 13 residues. The germline V gene encodes CDR1 MNHNY and CDR2 SVGAGI (reference sequence). The CDR3, as DNA: TGTGCCAGCAGTTCAGGTTCCCTCTATGGCTACACCTTC. The encoded protein is CASSSGSLYGYTF.

This chain uses TRBV11-2 with TRBJ2-7; tentatively, D is TRBD1 (5 bases). This CDR3 comprises 14 residues. Per germline, CDR1 SGHAT and CDR2 FQNNGV. Trimming took off 0 bases at V and 0 bases at J, with 6 bases between the two ends. CDR3 coding DNA: TGTGCCAGCAGCTTAGAAACAGGCTCCTACGAGCAGTACTTC. As protein: CASSLETGSYEQYF.

This chain uses TRBV28 with TRBJ2-3, with TRBD1 identical over 11 bases. The CDR3 spans 16 residues. Trimming at V came to 5 bases and at J to 6 bases, leaving 10 bases not matched to a gene. Germline-derived CDR1 and CDR2 are MDHEN and SYDVKM. CDR3 sequence reads: CASSPAGTGGWDTQYF. CDR3 coding DNA: TGTGCCAGCAGTCCAGCCGGGACAGGGGGTTGGGATACGCAGTATTTT.

The chain is built from TRBV5-1 and TRBJ2-1, with 11 bases fitting TRBD2. J was trimmed by 4 bases and V by 4 bases; bases with no gene match: 7. Per germline, CDR1 SGHRS and CDR2 YFSETQ. CDR3 length: 16 amino acids. This chain's CDR3 is CASSLGGLAEYNEQFF. The CDR3, as DNA: TGCGCCAGCAGCCTGGGGGGACTAGCGGAGTACAATGAGCAGTTCTTC.

The chain is built from TRBV5-1 and TRBJ1-3, with 12 nucleotides matching TRBD1. The CDR3 contains 14 residues. V was pared by 4 bases and J by 8 bases, with 4 bases of the junction left unmatched. Germline CDR1 reads SGHRS; CDR2 reads YFSETQ. The CDR3 protein is CASSQGQGADTIYF. CDR3 nucleotide sequence: TGCGCCAGCAGCCAGGGACAGGGGGCGGACACCATATATTTT.

This sequence joins TRBV7-3 and TRBJ2-1, with D possibly matching TRBD2 (5 bases). Germline V gene lookup returns CDR1 SGHTA and CDR2 FQGTGA. CDR3 size: 13 residues. Trimming stripped 6 bases from V and 2 bases from J, with 8 bases between. This chain's CDR3 is CASRERTYNEQFF. CDR3 in DNA: TGTGCCAGCAGGGAGCGGACCTACAATGAGCAGTTCTTC. Full variable domain (rest looked up from reference TRBV7-3 and TRBJ2-1): GAGVSQTPSNKVTEKGKYVELRCDPISGHTALYWYRQSLGQGPEFLIYFQGTGAADDSGLPNDRFFAVRPEGSVSTLKIQRTERGDSAVYLCASRERTYNEQFFGPGTRLTVL.

The chain carries TRBV20-1 and TRBJ1-5, with D unresolved. The V gene lost 3 bases and the J gene lost 2 bases, with 11 bases spanning the gap. This CDR3 contains 14 residues. Per the germline V gene, CDR1 is DFQATT and CDR2 is SNEGSKA (reference sequence). CDR3 nucleotide sequence: TGCAGTGCTAGTATGTTCCCCGGCAATCAGCCCCAGCATTTT. As protein: CSASMFPGNQPQHF.

This chain links TRBV19 with TRBJ2-6; D is perhaps TRBD1 (6 bases). Trimming took off 2 bases at V and 4 bases at J, with 12 bases between the two ends. This CDR3 is built from 16 residues. Germline lookup yields CDR1 LNHDA and CDR2 SQIVND (reference sequence). The CDR3 nucleotides are TGTGCCAGTAGTATATCACAGGGTAGGGGGGCCAACGTCCTGACTTTC. It codes for CASSISQGRGANVLTF.

This clone was seen once. This chain uses TRBV25-1 with TRBJ1-1; D is uncertain. The germline V and J ends were trimmed by 3 bases and 9 bases, with 8 bases remaining between them. CDR3 length: 11 residues. CDR1 MGHDK and CDR2 SYGVNS come from the germline V gene. The CDR3, as DNA: TGTGCCAGCAGTGATTCCTTCCAAGCTTTCTTT. It codes for CASSDSFQAFF.

Written as DNA, the CDR3 is TGTGCCAGCAGTGCGCGGACAGGGAGGGAGGATGAGCAGTTCTTC. This encodes CASSARTGREDEQFF. The V gene is TRBV2, the J gene TRBJ2-1, with D tentatively TRBD1 (8 bases). The V and J ends lost 4 bases and 8 bases respectively, with 18 bases between them. This CDR3 region has 15 residues. Germline V gene lookup returns CDR1 SNHLY and CDR2 FYNNEI.

The chain has TRBV7-8 and TRBJ1-5, with D tentatively TRBD1 (5 bases). Looked up from germline, CDR1 is SGHVS and CDR2 is FQNEAQ. The CDR3 totals 16 residues. V was clipped by 4 bases and J by 2 bases, with 15 bases between them. The CDR3 loop reads CASSSPGRGGNQPQHF. The DNA of the CDR3 is TGTGCCAGCAGCTCCCCCGGGAGGGGTGGCAATCAGCCCCAGCATTTT.

V is TRBV6-5 and J is TRBJ1-1; 9 bases agree with TRBD1. V was pared by 8 bases and J by 10 bases, with 2 bases of the junction left unmatched. Per germline, CDR1 MNHEY and CDR2 SVGAGI. The CDR3 contains 10 residues. CDR3 region: CASSQGAAFF. The CDR3 DNA sequence: TGTGCCAGCTCACAGGGGGCAGCTTTCTTT.

This chain joins TRBV5-1 and TRBJ2-7, with 13 bases aligning to TRBD2. Trimming took 0 bases from V and 5 from J; bases not matched to a gene: 2. CDR1 and CDR2 from the germline V gene are SGHRS and YFSETQ. The CDR3 is made up of 15 amino acids. The CDR3 reads CASSLGTSGSHEQYF. The CDR3 nucleotides are TGCGCCAGCAGCTTGGGGACTAGCGGGAGCCACGAGCAGTACTTC.

This clone appeared a few times. The genes are TRBV29-1 and TRBJ2-1; TRBD2 matches at 10 bases. Germline trimming cut 4 bases from V and 5 bases from J; bases unmatched to any gene: 17. The CDR3 sequence is 18 residues long. Per the germline V gene, CDR1 is SQVTM and CDR2 is ANQGSEA. The CDR3: CSVAPLAGVNEDHNEQFF. The CDR3, as DNA: TGCAGCGTTGCCCCCCTAGCGGGAGTTAATGAGGACCACAATGAGCAGTTCTTC.

The chain links TRBV25-1 to TRBJ2-1, with 8 positions matching TRBD1. The ends lost 2 bases at V and 7 bases at J; junction bases unmatched: 10. There are 16 residues in the CDR3. Germline V gives CDR1 MGHDK, CDR2 SYGVNS. This CDR3 reads CASSELTGTGGNEQFF. CDR3 DNA sequence: TGTGCCAGCAGTGAACTAACCGGGACAGGTGGGAATGAGCAGTTCTTC.

The rearrangement joins TRBV28 to TRBJ1-3; D remains unclear. Germline V lookup: CDR1 MDHEN, CDR2 SYDVKM. V shed 3 bases and J shed 10 bases, with 10 bases lying between them. The CDR3 totals 12 residues. CDR3 sequence: CASSFSAGTIYF. In DNA, the CDR3 is TGTGCCAGCAGTTTTAGCGCCGGTACCATATATTTT.

The J gene is TRBJ2-1, the V gene TRBV7-3; TRBD2 matches 10 bases. J gave up 0 bases and V 3 bases, and 5 bases lay outside the gene matches. CDR3 size: 17 residues. Germline V gene lookup returns CDR1 SGHTA and CDR2 FQGTGA. CDR3 sequence: CASSFRAGGISYNEQFF. The CDR3 DNA follows: TGTGCCAGCAGCTTCCGAGCGGGAGGGATCTCCTACAATGAGCAGTTCTTC.

The chain has TRBV10-3 and TRBJ2-7, with TRBD1 as a possible D gene (5 bases). V was cut by 0 bases and J by 6 bases, with 15 bases left in between. The V gene's germline CDR1 is ENHRY and CDR2 SYGVKD. The CDR3 covers 15 residues. The CDR3 here is CAISESGQGISEQYF. The CDR3 nucleotides are TGTGCCATCAGTGAGTCGGGGCAGGGAATCAGCGAGCAGTACTTC.

The V gene is TRBV19, the J gene TRBJ1-5; D might be TRBD1 (6 bases). Looked up from germline, CDR1 is LNHDA and CDR2 is SQIVND (reference sequence). V lost 5 bases to trimming and J lost 1 base, with 12 bases between them. This CDR3 spans 15 amino acids. The CDR3 sequence: CASSYAGASNQPQHF. CDR3 nucleotides: TGTGCCAGTAGTTATGCAGGGGCGAGCAATCAGCCCCAGCATTTT.

This clone was recorded once. This chain joins TRBV7-3 and TRBJ2-7; TRBD2 matches 7 bases. Germline CDR1 reads SGHTA; CDR2 reads FQGTGA. The CDR3 runs to 15 residues. Losses at the gene ends were 0 bases for V and 4 bases for J; bases not matched to a gene: 6. Written as DNA, the CDR3 is TGTGCCAGCAGCTTAACTAGCGGGTCGGGTTACGAGCAGTACTTC. Its translation is CASSLTSGSGYEQYF.

This sequence joins TRBV28 and TRBJ1-2; 9 bases fit TRBD1. The V segment lost 8 bases and the J segment 3 bases; nucleotides outside the gene matches: 10. In germline, CDR1 is MDHEN, CDR2 SYDVKM. This CDR3 is 15 amino acids long. The CDR3 DNA is TGTGCCAGCGATCGAAGAACAGGGGGCTACTATGGCTACACCTTC. It is translated as CASDRRTGGYYGYTF.

The V and J genes are TRBV30 and TRBJ1-3; D gene unclear. CDR1 is GTSNPN, CDR2 SVGIG, per germline (reference sequence). V gave up 8 bases and J gave up 11 bases, with 13 bases separating them. The CDR3 has 10 residues. The CDR3 spells CAAGRAPIYF. The DNA of the CDR3 is TGTGCCGCGGGGAGGGCTCCCATATATTTT.

V and J are TRBV6-1 and TRBJ2-2; 8 bases line up with TRBD2. CDR3 length: 18 residues. Trimming cost V 2 bases and J 3 bases; bases outside gene matches: 11. The V gene's germline CDR1 is MNHNS and CDR2 SASEGT. The DNA for the CDR3 is TGTGCCAGCAGTGAATTGCCCGGCGAACTAGCGGACACCGGGGAGCTGTTTTTT. Translating it yields CASSELPGELADTGELFF.